This TCR beta chain came from a study of cytomegalovirus exposure and HLA in healthy donors. The wider study: Later analysis reported that the 130 or so validation repertoires shared the platform of the approximately 670 first-cohort repertoires.

Study outcomes and limitations: According to the study, 150 to 200 TCR beta chains were cytomegalovirus-associated. Generally TCR sequences proved uncommon, though certain public TCRs appeared in numerous donors.

A note on this clone: What it recognizes is unknown.

Trimming shortened V by 0 bases and J by 3 bases, and 9 bases separated the two germline ends. Per germline, CDR1 MGHRA and CDR2 YSYEKL. This CDR3 has 14 amino acids. The donors were members of the validation cohort, which comprised roughly 120 subjects and was separate from the first cohort of 670 or so subjects. Method: immunoSEQ multiplex PCR; TCRdb's copy keeps in-frame clones and lacks some. The sample has 150,000 or so clones; approximately 90% are singletons. The receptor was derived from a woman younger than 45 in good health and CMV-seronegative. The J gene is TRBJ2-7, the V gene TRBV4-1; D is undetermined. Sequenced: PBMCs. The CDR3 DNA sequence: TGCGCCAGCAGCCAAGATTGGAGCCACTACGAGCAGTACTTC. Its protein product is CASSQDWSHYEQYF.